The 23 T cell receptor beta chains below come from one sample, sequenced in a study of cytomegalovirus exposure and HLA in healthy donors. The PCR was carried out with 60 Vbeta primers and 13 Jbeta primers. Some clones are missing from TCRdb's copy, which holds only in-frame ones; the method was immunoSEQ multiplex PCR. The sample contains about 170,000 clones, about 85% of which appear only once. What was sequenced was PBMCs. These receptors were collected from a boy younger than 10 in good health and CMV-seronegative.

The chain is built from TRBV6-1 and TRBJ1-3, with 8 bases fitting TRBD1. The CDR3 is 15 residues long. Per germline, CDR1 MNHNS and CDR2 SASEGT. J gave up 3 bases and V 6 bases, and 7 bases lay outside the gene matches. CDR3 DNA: TGTGCCAGCAGGGACAGGGCGTACCGTGGAAACACCATATATTTT. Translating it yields CASRDRAYRGNTIYF.

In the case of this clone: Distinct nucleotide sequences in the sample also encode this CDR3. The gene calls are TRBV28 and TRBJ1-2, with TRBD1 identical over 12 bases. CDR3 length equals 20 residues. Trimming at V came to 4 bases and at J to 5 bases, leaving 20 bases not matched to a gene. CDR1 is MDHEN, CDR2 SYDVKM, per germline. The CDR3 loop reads CASSWRPPGTGGSSKYGYTF. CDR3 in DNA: TGTGCCAGCAGTTGGAGGCCACCTGGGACAGGGGGCTCCTCGAAATATGGCTACACCTTC.

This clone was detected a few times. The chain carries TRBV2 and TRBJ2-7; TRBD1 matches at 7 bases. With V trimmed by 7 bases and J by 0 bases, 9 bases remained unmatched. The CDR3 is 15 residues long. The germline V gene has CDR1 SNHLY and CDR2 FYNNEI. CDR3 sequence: CASIPRDRVSYEQYF. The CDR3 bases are TGTGCCAGCATCCCCCGGGACAGAGTCTCCTACGAGCAGTACTTC.

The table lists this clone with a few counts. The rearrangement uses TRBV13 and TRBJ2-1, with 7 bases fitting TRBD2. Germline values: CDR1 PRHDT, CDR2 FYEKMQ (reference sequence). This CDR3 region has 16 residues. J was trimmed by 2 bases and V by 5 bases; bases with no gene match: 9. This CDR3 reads CASSLPGGLAYNEQFF. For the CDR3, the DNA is TGTGCCAGCAGCCTACCCGGGGGGTTGGCCTACAATGAGCAGTTCTTC.

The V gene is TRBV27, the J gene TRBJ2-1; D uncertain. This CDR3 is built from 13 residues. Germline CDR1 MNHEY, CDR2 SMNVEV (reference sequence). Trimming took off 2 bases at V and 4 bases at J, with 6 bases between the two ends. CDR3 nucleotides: TGTGCCAGCAGTTTAGCTACTTACAATGAGCAGTTCTTC. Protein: CASSLATYNEQFF.

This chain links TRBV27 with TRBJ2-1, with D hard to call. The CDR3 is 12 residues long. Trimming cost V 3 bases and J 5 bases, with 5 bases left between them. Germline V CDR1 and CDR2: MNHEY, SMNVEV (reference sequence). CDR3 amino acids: CASSLADNEQFF. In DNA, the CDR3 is TGTGCCAGCAGTTTGGCGGACAATGAGCAGTTCTTC.

DNA for the CDR3: TGTGCCAGCAGCTTAAGGGACGCCGGGAGGCCCAAAAACATTCAGTACTTC. Its translation: CASSLRDAGRPKNIQYF. The rearrangement joins TRBV5-4 to TRBJ2-4, with TRBD2 matching 7 bases. CDR1 SGHNT and CDR2 YYREEE come from the germline V gene (reference sequence). This CDR3 has 17 residues. The V segment lost 2 bases and the J segment 2 bases; nucleotides outside the gene matches: 10.

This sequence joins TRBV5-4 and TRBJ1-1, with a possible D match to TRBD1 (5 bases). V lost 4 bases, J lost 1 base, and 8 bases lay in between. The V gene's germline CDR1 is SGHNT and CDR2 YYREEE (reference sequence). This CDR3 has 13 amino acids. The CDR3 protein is CASSPGQNTEAFF. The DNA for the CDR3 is TGTGCCAGCAGCCCAGGGCAGAACACTGAAGCTTTCTTT.

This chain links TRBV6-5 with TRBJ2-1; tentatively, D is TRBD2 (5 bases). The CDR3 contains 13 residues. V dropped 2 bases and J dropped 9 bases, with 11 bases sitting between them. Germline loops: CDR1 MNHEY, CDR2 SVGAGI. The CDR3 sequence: CASSYEGKSEQFF. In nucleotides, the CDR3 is TGTGCCAGCAGTTACGAGGGTAAAAGTGAGCAGTTCTTC.

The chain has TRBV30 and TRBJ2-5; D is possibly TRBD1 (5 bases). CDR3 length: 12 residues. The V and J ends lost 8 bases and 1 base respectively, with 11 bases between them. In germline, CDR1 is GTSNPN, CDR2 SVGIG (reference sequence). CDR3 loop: CAHDSTQETQYF. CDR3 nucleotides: TGTGCCCACGACAGTACCCAAGAGACCCAGTACTTC.

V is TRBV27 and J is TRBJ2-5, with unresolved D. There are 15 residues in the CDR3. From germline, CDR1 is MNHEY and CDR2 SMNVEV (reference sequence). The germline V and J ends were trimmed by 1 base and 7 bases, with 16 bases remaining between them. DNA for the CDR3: TGTGCCAGCAGTTTATGGCCGGAGCCCCCCGGGACCCAGTACTTC. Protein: CASSLWPEPPGTQYF.

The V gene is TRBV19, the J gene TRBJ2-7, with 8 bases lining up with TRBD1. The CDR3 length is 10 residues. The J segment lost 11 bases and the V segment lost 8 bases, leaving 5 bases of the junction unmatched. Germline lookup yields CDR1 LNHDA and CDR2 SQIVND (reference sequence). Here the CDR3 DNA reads TGTGCCAGTCGGACAGGGATGGAGTACTTC. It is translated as CASRTGMEYF.

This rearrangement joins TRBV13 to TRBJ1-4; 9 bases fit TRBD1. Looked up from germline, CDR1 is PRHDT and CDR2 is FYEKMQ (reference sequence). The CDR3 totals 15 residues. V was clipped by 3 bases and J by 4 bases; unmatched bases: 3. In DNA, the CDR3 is TGTGCCAGCAGCTTCAGGACAGGGGTTAATGAAAAACTGTTTTTT. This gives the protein CASSFRTGVNEKLFF. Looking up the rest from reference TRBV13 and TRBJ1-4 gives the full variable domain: AAGVIQSPRHLIKEKRETATLKCYPIPRHDTVYWYQQGPGQDPQFLISFYEKMQSDKGSIPDRFSAQQFSDYHSELNMSSLELGDSALYFCASSFRTGVNEKLFFGSGTQLSVL.

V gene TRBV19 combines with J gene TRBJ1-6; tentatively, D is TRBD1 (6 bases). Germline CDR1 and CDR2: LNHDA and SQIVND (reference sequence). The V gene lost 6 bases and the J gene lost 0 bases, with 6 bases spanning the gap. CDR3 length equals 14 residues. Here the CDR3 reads CASRDSSYNSPLHF. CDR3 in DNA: TGTGCCAGTAGGGACAGCTCCTATAATTCACCCCTCCACTTT.

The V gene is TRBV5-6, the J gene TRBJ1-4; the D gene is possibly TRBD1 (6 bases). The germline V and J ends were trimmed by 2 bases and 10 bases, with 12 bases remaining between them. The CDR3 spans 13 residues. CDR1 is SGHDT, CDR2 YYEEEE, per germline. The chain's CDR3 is CASSFPDRRKLFF. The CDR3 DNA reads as TGTGCCAGCAGCTTTCCTGACAGGCGAAAACTGTTTTTT. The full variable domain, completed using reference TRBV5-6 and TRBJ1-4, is DAGVTQSPTHLIKTRGQQVTLRCSPKSGHDTVSWYQQALGQGPQFIFQYYEEEERQRGNFPDRFSGHQFPNYSSELNVNALLLGDSALYLCASSFPDRRKLFFGSGTQLSVL.

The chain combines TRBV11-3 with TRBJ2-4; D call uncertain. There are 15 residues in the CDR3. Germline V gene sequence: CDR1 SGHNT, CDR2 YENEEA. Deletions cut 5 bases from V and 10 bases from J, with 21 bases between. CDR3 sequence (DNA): TGTGCCAGCAGCCAGGCACGGCCCTCGAGCCGAATTCAGTACTTC. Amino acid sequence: CASSQARPSSRIQYF.

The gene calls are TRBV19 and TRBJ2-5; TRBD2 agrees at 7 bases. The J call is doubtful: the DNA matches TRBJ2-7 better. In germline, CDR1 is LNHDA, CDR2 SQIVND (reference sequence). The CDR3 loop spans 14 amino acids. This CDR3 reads CASSNGGSSYEQYF. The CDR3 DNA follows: TGTGCCAGTAGTAATGGCGGGAGCTCCTACGAGCAGTACTTC.

The chain's CDR3 is CSVEDRGGEKLFF. The CDR3 nucleotides read TGCAGCGTCGAGGACAGGGGAGGTGAAAAACTGTTTTTT. The chain links TRBV29-1 to TRBJ1-4; 9 nucleotides match TRBD1. The CDR3 consists of 13 residues. Germline assignment: CDR1 SQVTM and CDR2 ANQGSEA. Germline trimming cut 6 bases from V and 7 bases from J; bases unmatched to any gene: 6.

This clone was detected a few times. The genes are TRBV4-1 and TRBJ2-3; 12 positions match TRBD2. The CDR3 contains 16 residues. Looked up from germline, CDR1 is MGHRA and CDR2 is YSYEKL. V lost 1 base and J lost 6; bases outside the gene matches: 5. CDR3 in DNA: TGCGCCAGCAGCCAAGTGGGGCTAGCGGGGGGGGATACGCAGTATTTT. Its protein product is CASSQVGLAGGDTQYF.

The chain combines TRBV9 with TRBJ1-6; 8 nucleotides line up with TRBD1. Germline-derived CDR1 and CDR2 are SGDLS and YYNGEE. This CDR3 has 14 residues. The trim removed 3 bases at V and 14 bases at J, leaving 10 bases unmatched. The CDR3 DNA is TGTGCCAGCAGCGGGATGACAGGGGACAAGTCCCTCCACTTT. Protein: CASSGMTGDKSLHF.

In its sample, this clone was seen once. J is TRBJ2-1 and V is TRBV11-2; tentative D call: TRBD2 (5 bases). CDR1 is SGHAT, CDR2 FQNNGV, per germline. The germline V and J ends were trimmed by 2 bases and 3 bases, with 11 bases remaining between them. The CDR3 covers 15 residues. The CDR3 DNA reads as TGTGCCAGCAGCTTACTAAGGACTGGCTACAATGAGCAGTTCTTC. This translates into CASSLLRTGYNEQFF.

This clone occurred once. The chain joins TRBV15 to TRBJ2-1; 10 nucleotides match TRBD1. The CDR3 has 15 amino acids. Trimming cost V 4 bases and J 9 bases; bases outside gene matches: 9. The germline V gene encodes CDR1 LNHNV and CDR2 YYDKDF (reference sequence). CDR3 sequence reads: CATSKHRDRGGEQFF. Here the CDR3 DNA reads TGTGCCACCAGCAAACACCGGGACAGGGGTGGTGAGCAGTTCTTC. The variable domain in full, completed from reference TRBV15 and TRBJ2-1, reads DAMVIQNPRYQVTQFGKPVTLSCSQTLNHNVMYWYQQKSSQAPKLLFHYYDKDFNNEADTPDNFQSRRPNTSFCFLDIRSPGLGDTAMYLCATSKHRDRGGEQFFGPGTRLTVL.

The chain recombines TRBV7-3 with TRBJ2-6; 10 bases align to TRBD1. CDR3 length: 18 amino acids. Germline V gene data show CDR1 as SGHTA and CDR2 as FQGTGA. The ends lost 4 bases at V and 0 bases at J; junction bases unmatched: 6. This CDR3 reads CASSSPGQGISGANVLTF. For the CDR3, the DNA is TGTGCCAGCAGCTCCCCGGGACAGGGGATCTCTGGGGCCAACGTCCTGACTTTC. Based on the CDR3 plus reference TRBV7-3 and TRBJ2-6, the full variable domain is GAGVSQTPSNKVTEKGKYVELRCDPISGHTALYWYRQSLGQGPEFLIYFQGTGAADDSGLPNDRFFAVRPEGSVSTLKIQRTERGDSAVYLCASSSPGQGISGANVLTFGAGSRLTVL.